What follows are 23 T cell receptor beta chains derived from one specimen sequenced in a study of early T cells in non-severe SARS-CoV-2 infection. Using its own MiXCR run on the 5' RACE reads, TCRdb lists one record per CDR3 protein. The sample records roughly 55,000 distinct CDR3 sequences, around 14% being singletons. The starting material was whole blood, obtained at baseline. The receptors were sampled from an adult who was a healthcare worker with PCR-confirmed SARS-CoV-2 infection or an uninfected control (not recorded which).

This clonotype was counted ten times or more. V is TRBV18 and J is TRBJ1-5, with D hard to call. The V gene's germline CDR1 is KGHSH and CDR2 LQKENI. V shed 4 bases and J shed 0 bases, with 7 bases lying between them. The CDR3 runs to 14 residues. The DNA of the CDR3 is TGTGCCAGCTCACGCAGTGATAGCAATCAGCCCCAGCATTTT. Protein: CASSRSDSNQPQHF. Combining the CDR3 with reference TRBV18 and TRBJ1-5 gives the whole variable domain NAGVMQNPRHLVRRRGQEARLRCSPMKGHSHVYWYRQLPEEGLKFMVYLQKENIIDESGMPKERFSAEFPKEGPSILRIQQVVRGDSAAYFCASSRSDSNQPQHFGDGTRLSIL.

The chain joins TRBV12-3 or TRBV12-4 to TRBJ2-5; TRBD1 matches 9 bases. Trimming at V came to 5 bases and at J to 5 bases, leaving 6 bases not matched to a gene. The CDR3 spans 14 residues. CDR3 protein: CASSDRGALETQYF. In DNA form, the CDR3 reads TGTGCCAGCAGTGACAGGGGGGCTCTGGAGACCCAGTACTTC.

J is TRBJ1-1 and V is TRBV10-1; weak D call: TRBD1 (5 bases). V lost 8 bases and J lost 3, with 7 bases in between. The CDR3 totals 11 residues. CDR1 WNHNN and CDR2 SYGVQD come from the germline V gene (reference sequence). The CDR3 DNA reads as TGCGCCAGCGGGGGGGACACTGAAGCTTTCTTT. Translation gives CASGGDTEAFF.

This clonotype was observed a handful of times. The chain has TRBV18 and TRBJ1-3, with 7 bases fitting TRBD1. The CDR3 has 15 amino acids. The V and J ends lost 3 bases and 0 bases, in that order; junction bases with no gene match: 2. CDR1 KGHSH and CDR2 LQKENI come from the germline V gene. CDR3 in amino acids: CASSPRDSSGNTIYF. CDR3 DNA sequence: TGTGCCAGCTCACCGAGGGACAGCTCTGGAAACACCATATATTTT.

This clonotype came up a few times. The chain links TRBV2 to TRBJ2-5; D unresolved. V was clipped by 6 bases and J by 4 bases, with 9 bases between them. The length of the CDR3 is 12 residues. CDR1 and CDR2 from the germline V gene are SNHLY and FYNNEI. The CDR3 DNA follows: TGTGCCAGCAGCGAGGACGGAGAGACCCAGTACTTC. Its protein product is CASSEDGETQYF.

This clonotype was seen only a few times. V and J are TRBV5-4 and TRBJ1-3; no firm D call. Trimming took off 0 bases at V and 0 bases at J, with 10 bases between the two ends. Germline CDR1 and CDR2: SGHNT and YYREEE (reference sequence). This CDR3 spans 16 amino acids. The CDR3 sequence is CASSLGPGSSGNTIYF. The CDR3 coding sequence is TGTGCCAGCAGCTTGGGCCCGGGGAGCTCTGGAAACACCATATATTTT.

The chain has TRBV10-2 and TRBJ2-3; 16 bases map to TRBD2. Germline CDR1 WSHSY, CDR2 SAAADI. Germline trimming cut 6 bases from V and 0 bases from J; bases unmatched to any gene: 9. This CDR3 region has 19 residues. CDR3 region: CASSTSGLAGGGSTDTQYF. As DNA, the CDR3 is TGCGCCAGCAGCACCTCGGGACTAGCGGGAGGGGGGAGCACAGATACGCAGTATTTT.

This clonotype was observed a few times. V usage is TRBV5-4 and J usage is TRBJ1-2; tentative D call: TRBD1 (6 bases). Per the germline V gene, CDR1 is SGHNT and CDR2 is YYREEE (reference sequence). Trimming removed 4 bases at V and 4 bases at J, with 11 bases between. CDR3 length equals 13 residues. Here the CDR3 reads CASSTTGPYGYTF. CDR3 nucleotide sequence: TGTGCCAGCAGCACGACAGGTCCCTATGGCTACACCTTC.

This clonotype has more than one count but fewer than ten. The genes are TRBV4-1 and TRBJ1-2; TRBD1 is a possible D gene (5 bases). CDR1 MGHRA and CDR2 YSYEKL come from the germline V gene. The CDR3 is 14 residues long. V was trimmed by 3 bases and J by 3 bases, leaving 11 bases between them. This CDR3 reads CASSHGRGDYGYTF. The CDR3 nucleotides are TGCGCCAGCAGCCATGGTCGGGGGGACTATGGCTACACCTTC.

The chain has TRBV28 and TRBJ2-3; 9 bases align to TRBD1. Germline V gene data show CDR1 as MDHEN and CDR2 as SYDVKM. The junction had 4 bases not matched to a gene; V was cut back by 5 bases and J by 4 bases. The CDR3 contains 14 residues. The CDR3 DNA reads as TGTGCCAGCAGTCCAAGGGACAGGGCAGATACGCAGTATTTT. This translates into CASSPRDRADTQYF.

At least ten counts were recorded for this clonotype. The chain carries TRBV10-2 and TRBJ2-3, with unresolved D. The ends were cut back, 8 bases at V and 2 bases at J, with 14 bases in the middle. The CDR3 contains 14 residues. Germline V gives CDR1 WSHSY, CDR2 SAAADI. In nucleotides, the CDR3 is TGCGCCAGCTATGAACGGGTTACCACAGATACGCAGTATTTT. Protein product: CASYERVTTDTQYF.

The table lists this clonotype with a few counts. CDR3 in amino acids: CASSLSVRGTSNQPQHF. CDR3 sequence (DNA): TGCGCCAGCAGCTTGTCTGTAAGGGGGACTAGCAATCAGCCCCAGCATTTT. This chain joins TRBV5-1 and TRBJ1-5, with D possibly being TRBD1 (6 bases). The germline CDR1 and CDR2 sequences are SGHRS and YFSETQ. This CDR3 has 17 amino acids. Trimming cost V 1 base and J 0 bases, with 14 bases left between them.

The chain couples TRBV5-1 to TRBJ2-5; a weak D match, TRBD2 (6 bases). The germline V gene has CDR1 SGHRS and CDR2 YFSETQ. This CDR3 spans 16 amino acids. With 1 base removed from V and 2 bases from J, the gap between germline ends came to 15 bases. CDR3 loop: CASSLQGLAAQETQYF. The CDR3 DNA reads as TGCGCCAGCAGCTTGCAAGGATTAGCGGCACAAGAGACCCAGTACTTC.

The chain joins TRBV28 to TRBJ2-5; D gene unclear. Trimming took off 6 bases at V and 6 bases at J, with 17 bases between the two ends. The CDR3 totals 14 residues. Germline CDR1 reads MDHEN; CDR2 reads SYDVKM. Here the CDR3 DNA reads TGTGCCAGCAGGATTCGCGACAATCTAAAGACCCAGTACTTC. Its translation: CASRIRDNLKTQYF.

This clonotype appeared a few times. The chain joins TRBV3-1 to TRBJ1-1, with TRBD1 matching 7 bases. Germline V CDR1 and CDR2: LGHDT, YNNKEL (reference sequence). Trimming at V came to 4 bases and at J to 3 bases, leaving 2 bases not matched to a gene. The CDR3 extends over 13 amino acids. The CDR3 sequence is CASSPGQYTEAFF. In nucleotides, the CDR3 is TGTGCCAGCAGCCCGGGACAGTACACTGAAGCTTTCTTT.

Written as DNA, the CDR3 is TGCGCCAGCAGCCCCCTGATCCTCCAAGAGACCCAGTACTTC. Translation gives CASSPLILQETQYF. This chain links TRBV4-1 with TRBJ2-5; no clear D. The germline V gene has CDR1 MGHRA and CDR2 YSYEKL. The germline V and J ends were trimmed by 4 bases and 1 base, with 10 bases remaining between them. CDR3 size: 14 residues.

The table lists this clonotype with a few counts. The CDR3 sequence: CASRKDSNTGELFF. DNA for the CDR3: TGTGCCAGCAGAAAAGACAGCAACACCGGGGAGCTGTTTTTT. V usage is TRBV12-3 or TRBV12-4 and J usage is TRBJ2-2, with a weak D call TRBD1 (5 bases). The ends were cut back, 6 bases at V and 2 bases at J, with 10 bases in the middle. The CDR3 contains 14 residues.

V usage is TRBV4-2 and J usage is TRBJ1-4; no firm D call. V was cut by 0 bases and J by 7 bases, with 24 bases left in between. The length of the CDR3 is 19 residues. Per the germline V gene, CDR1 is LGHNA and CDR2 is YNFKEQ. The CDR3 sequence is CASSQDFGQILSRFEKLFF. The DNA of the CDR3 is TGTGCCAGCAGCCAAGATTTCGGGCAGATACTAAGCCGGTTTGAAAAACTGTTTTTT.

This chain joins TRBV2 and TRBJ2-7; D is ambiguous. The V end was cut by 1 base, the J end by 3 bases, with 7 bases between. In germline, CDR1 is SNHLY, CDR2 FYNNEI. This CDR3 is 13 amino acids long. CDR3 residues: CASSEGNIYEQYF. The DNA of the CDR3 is TGTGCCAGCAGTGAAGGCAACATCTACGAGCAGTACTTC.

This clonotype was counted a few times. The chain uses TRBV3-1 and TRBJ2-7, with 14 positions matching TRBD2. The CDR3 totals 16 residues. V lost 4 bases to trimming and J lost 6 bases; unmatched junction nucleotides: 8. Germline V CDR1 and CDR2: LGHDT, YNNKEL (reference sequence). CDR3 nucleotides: TGTGCCAGCAGCCGTGAGGGACTAGCGGGAGTAAGCGAGCAGTACTTC. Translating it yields CASSREGLAGVSEQYF.

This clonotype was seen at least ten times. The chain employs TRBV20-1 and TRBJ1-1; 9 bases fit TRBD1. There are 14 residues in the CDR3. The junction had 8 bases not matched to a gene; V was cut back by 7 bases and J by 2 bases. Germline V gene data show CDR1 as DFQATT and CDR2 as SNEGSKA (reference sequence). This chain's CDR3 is CSVIGTGYNTEAFF. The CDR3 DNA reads TGCAGTGTAATAGGGACAGGGTATAACACTGAAGCTTTCTTT.

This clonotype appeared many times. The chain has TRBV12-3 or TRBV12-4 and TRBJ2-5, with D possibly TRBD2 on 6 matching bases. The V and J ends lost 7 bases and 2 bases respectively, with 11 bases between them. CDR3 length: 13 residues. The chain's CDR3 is CASTLGLQETQYF. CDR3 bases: TGTGCCAGCACCCTCGGACTACAAGAGACCCAGTACTTC.

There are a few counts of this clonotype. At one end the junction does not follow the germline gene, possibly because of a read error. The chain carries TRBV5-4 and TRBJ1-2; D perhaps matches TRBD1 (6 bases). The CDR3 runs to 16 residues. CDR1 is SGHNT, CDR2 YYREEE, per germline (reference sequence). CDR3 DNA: TGTGTCAGCAGCTTGGAGGCAGGGGCCCGGCTGTATGGCTACACCTTC. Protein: CVSSLEAGARLYGYTF.